This T cell receptor (beta chain) was found in a study of T cells in narcolepsy. As for the study in general: Patients with NT1 or NT2 and healthy control donors were enrolled.

Produced via immunoSEQ multiplex PCR; TCRdb's table is partial and in-frame only. The data hold about 33,000 clones, with 90% observed a single time. With 1 base removed from V and 4 bases from J, the gap between germline ends came to 10 bases. The length of the CDR3 is 15 residues. Germline assignment: CDR1 SEHNR and CDR2 FQNEAQ (reference sequence). Findings of the study overall: In some patient and control memory CD4+ samples, autoreactive clones were absent.

As regards this clone: Its target is not known.

The sample comprised CD45RA- memory CD4+ T cells from PBMCs. This TCR came from a human donor with narcolepsy. The chain recombines TRBV7-9 with TRBJ1-4, with D hard to call. CDR3 bases: TGTGCCAGCAGCTTAGTCTCCCAGCATAATGAAAAACTGTTTTTT. Translated: CASSLVSQHNEKLFF.